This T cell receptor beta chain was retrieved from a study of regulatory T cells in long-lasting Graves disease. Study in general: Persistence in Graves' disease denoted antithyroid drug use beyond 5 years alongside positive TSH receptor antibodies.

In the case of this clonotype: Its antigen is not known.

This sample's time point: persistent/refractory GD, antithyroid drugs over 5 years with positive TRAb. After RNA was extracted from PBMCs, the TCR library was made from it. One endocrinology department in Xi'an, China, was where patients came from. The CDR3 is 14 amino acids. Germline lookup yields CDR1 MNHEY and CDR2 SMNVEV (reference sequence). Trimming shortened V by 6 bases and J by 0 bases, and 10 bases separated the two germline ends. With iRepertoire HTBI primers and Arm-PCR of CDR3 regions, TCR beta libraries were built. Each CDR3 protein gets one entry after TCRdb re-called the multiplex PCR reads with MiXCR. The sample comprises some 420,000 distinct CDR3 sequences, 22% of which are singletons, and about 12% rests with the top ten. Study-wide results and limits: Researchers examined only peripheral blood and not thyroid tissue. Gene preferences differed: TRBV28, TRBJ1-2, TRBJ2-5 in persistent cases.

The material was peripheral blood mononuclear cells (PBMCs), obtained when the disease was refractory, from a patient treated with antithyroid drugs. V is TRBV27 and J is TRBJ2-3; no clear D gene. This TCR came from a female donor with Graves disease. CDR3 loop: CASRIRASTDTQYF. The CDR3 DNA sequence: TGTGCCAGCAGGATCCGAGCAAGCACAGATACGCAGTATTTT.